This is a list of T cell receptor beta chains from one sample in a study of molecular identifiers for immune sequencing clone quantification. TCRdb used MiXCR to reprocess the PCR reads, holding one entry per CDR3 protein. The table records under 600,000 distinct CDR3 sequences, around 23% of them present only once. Sequencing was done on a sample of naive CD8+ T cells from blood, with Jurkat cell RNA spiked in. The receptors were gathered from a human donor in good health. Some libraries in this study had Jurkat cell RNA spiked in. The CDR3 runs from the conserved cysteine through the conserved F or W. A D gene is named only where the DNA matches it firmly. The listing skips clone size in some rows; elsewhere it reads once, few, many or a size class.

d_gene	v_gene	j_gene	abundance	CDR3aa	CDR3nt
TRBD2	TRBV20-1	TRBJ2-3	few	CSARDPPGTSGRPTDTQYF	TGCAGTGCTAGAGACCCCCCCGGGACTAGCGGGAGACCCACAGATACGCAGTATTTT
.	TRBV19	TRBJ1-2	.	CASRHGRSNYGYTF	TGTGCCAGTCGGCACGGCAGATCTAACTATGGCTACACCTTC
.	TRBV10-3	TRBJ2-3	.	CAISEPEGGVSDTQYF	TGTGCCATCAGTGAGCCCGAAGGAGGGGTTTCAGATACGCAGTATTTT
.	TRBV19	TRBJ2-2	few	CASSIVGAAGELFF	TGTGCCAGTAGTATAGTCGGGGCAGCCGGGGAGCTGTTTTTT
TRBD1	TRBV20-1	TRBJ1-4	few	CSARSPGTGREKLFF	TGCAGTGCTAGATCCCCCGGGACAGGGAGGGAAAAACTGTTTTTT
TRBD2	TRBV7-2	TRBJ2-7	few	CASSLLGGTSSYEQYF	TGTGCCAGCAGCCTACTGGGCGGGACTAGCTCCTACGAGCAGTACTTC
.	TRBV28	TRBJ2-2	.	CASSIGIANTGELFF	TGTGCCAGCAGTATAGGAATCGCGAACACCGGGGAGCTGTTTTTT
.	TRBV6-5	TRBJ1-5	.	CASSYEIPEQGQPQHF	TGTGCCAGCAGTTACGAGATCCCAGAACAGGGACAGCCCCAGCATTTT
.	TRBV5-1	TRBJ2-2	many	CASSLITGELFF	TGCGCCAGCAGCTTGATCACCGGGGAGCTGTTTTTT
TRBD1	TRBV4-1	TRBJ2-7	.	CASSQAGQGAYEQYF	TGCGCCAGCAGCCAAGCTGGACAGGGGGCTTACGAGCAGTACTTC
.	TRBV12-3/TRBV12-4	TRBJ1-2	.	CASSPTGRALYGYTF	TGTGCCAGCAGCCCGACCGGGAGGGCCCTCTATGGCTACACCTTC
.	TRBV20-1	TRBJ2-5	few	CSASGVGSWSQYF	TGCAGTGCTAGCGGCGTAGGTAGTTGGTCCCAGTACTTC
.	TRBV6-5	TRBJ2-7	few	CASGPLEGGYEQYF	TGTGCCAGCGGTCCGCTCGAGGGTGGCTACGAGCAGTACTTC
.	TRBV6-1	TRBJ1-1	.	CAISGPVGSDTEAFF	TGTGCCATCTCGGGGCCGGTGGGTTCGGACACTGAAGCTTTCTTT
.	TRBV7-9	TRBJ1-6	.	CASSLRSERFSSYNSPLHF	TGTGCCAGCAGCTTAAGGTCGGAGAGATTTAGCTCCTATAATTCACCCCTCCACTTT
TRBD2	TRBV13	TRBJ2-7	few	CASSSKRDSLPLGEQYF	TGTGCCAGCAGCTCCAAGCGGGACTCTCTCCCTCTAGGGGAGCAGTACTTC
.	TRBV6-2/TRBV6-3	TRBJ2-5	few	CASSHDSFWNF	TGTGCCAGCAGCCACGACTCCTTTTGGAACTTC
TRBD1	TRBV2	TRBJ1-2	.	CASSEPIQGTSDGYTF	TGTGCCAGCAGTGAACCTATACAGGGGACGTCTGATGGCTACACCTTC
.	TRBV5-4	TRBJ2-4	many	CASSPPDKNIQYF	TGTGCCAGCAGCCCCCCAGACAAAAACATTCAGTACTTC
.	TRBV7-9	TRBJ2-7	many	CASSLVGGYEQYF	TGTGCCAGCAGCTTAGTAGGGGGCTACGAGCAGTACTTC
TRBD1	TRBV6-2/TRBV6-3	TRBJ2-3	few	CASSSIGQATDTQYF	TGTGCCAGCAGTTCGATAGGACAGGCCACAGATACGCAGTATTTT
.	TRBV25-1	TRBJ1-2	.	CAGSEGGYGYTF	TGTGCCGGCAGTGAGGGGGGCTATGGCTACACCTTC
.	TRBV12-3/TRBV12-4	TRBJ2-1	many	CASSLGGGLYNEQFF	TGTGCCAGCAGTTTGGGTGGTGGTTTGTACAATGAGCAGTTCTTC